This T cell receptor (beta chain) was found in a study of cytomegalovirus exposure and HLA in healthy donors. Study summary: The 120 or so validation repertoires were reported in a later analysis to have been generated on the same platform as the roughly 700 first-cohort repertoires.

CDR1 LNHDA and CDR2 SQIVND come from the germline V gene (reference sequence). Trimming took off 3 bases at V and 2 bases at J, with 16 bases between the two ends. The CDR3 consists of 16 residues. The count of this clone is one. Some clones are missing from TCRdb's copy, which holds only in-frame ones; the method was immunoSEQ multiplex PCR. The repertoire includes roughly 79,000 clones, around 92% of them detected once, and about 0.7% sits in the top ten. The source material was PBMCs. V usage is TRBV19 and J usage is TRBJ1-1, with D possibly TRBD1 on 5 matching bases. The sequence derives from a man in his late teens or twenties in good health and CMV-seronegative. The DNA of the CDR3 is TGTGCCAGTAGTATTTATCGGGAGAGGACAAACACTGAAGCTTTCTTT. Protein: CASSIYRERTNTEAFF.